A selection of T cell receptor beta chains follows, all from one sample in a study of blood T cell repertoires in COVID-19. Here immunoSEQ multiplex PCR was the method, and the copy in TCRdb shows in-frame clones only, minus some. The sample yields around 270,000 clones, over 80% seen once. Sequencing input: peripheral blood. Receptor source: a woman aged 35 to 49 who had recovered from COVID-19. The CDR3 runs from the conserved cysteine through the conserved F or W. Each record gives: clone size, V gene, D gene, J gene, CDR3 protein, CDR3 DNA. The D gene is left open where the match is weak. Size values are once, few and many counts, or a class for expanded clones, and some rows have none.

clone size: .; V gene: TRBV5-1; D gene: TRBD1; J gene: TRBJ1-4; CDR3 protein: CASSGKTGANEKLFF; CDR3 DNA: TGCGCCAGCAGCGGGAAGACAGGGGCAAATGAAAAACTGTTTTTT
clone size: .; V gene: TRBV4-1; D gene: TRBD1; J gene: TRBJ2-3; CDR3 protein: CASSQRTGGDTQYF; CDR3 DNA: TGCGCCAGCAGCCAGAGGACAGGGGGGGATACGCAGTATTTT
clone size: .; V gene: TRBV9; D gene: .; J gene: TRBJ1-3; CDR3 protein: CASSVEYSGNTIYF; CDR3 DNA: TGTGCCAGCAGCGTAGAATATTCTGGAAACACCATATATTTT
clone size: .; V gene: TRBV18; D gene: .; J gene: TRBJ2-7; CDR3 protein: CASSPPDRTYEQYF; CDR3 DNA: TGTGCCAGCTCACCACCCGACAGGACCTACGAGCAGTACTTC
clone size: few; V gene: TRBV2; D gene: .; J gene: TRBJ1-2; CDR3 protein: CASSDSLNYGYTF; CDR3 DNA: TGTGCCAGCAGTGACAGTCTTAACTATGGCTACACCTTC
clone size: .; V gene: TRBV28; D gene: .; J gene: TRBJ1-1; CDR3 protein: CATARGDENTEAFF; CDR3 DNA: TGTGCCACCGCTCGCGGGGACGAGAACACTGAAGCTTTCTTT
clone size: .; V gene: TRBV15; D gene: .; J gene: TRBJ2-7; CDR3 protein: CATSRERAGSKSYEQYF; CDR3 DNA: TGTGCCACCAGCAGAGAGCGGGCGGGGAGTAAGTCCTACGAGCAGTACTTC
clone size: .; V gene: TRBV6-5; D gene: .; J gene: TRBJ1-6; CDR3 protein: CASSYSTENNSPLHF; CDR3 DNA: TGTGCCAGCAGTTACTCGACAGAGAATAATTCACCCCTCCACTTT
clone size: .; V gene: TRBV30; D gene: .; J gene: TRBJ1-5; CDR3 protein: CAWSTPSGGRSNQPQHF; CDR3 DNA: TGTGCCTGGAGTACCCCTTCCGGGGGAAGGAGCAATCAGCCCCAGCATTTT
clone size: .; V gene: TRBV5-5; D gene: .; J gene: TRBJ1-6; CDR3 protein: CASSLKQGRDSPLHF; CDR3 DNA: TGTGCCAGCAGCTTGAAACAGGGTAGGGATTCACCCCTCCACTTT
clone size: .; V gene: TRBV23-1; D gene: TRBD2; J gene: TRBJ2-1; CDR3 protein: CASTGTSGDEQFF; CDR3 DNA: TGCGCCAGCACTGGGACTAGCGGGGATGAGCAGTTCTTC
clone size: .; V gene: TRBV7-9; D gene: .; J gene: TRBJ2-1; CDR3 protein: CASSRDYNEQFF; CDR3 DNA: TGTGCCAGCAGTCGGGACTACAATGAGCAGTTCTTC
clone size: few; V gene: TRBV28; D gene: TRBD1; J gene: TRBJ2-3; CDR3 protein: CASSLGNRDRDSDTQYF; CDR3 DNA: TGTGCCAGCAGTTTAGGTAACCGGGACAGGGATAGCGATACGCAGTATTTT
clone size: .; V gene: TRBV2; D gene: .; J gene: TRBJ1-2; CDR3 protein: CASTVQGINYGYTF; CDR3 DNA: TGTGCCAGCACCGTACAGGGCATTAACTATGGCTACACCTTC
clone size: .; V gene: TRBV5-1; D gene: TRBD2; J gene: TRBJ2-1; CDR3 protein: CASSLVPGLAYNEQFF; CDR3 DNA: TGCGCCAGCAGCTTGGTCCCGGGACTAGCGTACAATGAGCAGTTCTTC
clone size: .; V gene: TRBV19; D gene: .; J gene: TRBJ2-1; CDR3 protein: CASSRSVGAGDEQFF; CDR3 DNA: TGTGCCAGTAGTAGAAGCGTGGGGGCTGGCGATGAGCAGTTCTTC
clone size: .; V gene: TRBV6-1; D gene: TRBD1; J gene: TRBJ1-1; CDR3 protein: CASSERAGGGDTEAFF; CDR3 DNA: TGTGCCAGCAGTGAACGTGCAGGGGGCGGTGACACTGAAGCTTTCTTT
clone size: once; V gene: TRBV28; D gene: TRBD1; J gene: TRBJ2-7; CDR3 protein: CASSLQGAYEQYF; CDR3 DNA: TGTGCCAGCAGTTTACAGGGGGCCTACGAGCAGTACTTC
clone size: once; V gene: TRBV27; D gene: TRBD2; J gene: TRBJ2-3; CDR3 protein: CASRSTSAYTDTQYF; CDR3 DNA: TGTGCCAGCAGGTCGACTAGCGCCTACACAGATACGCAGTATTTT
clone size: .; V gene: TRBV7-9; D gene: TRBD1; J gene: TRBJ2-1; CDR3 protein: CASSPLGQKYNEQFF; CDR3 DNA: TGTGCCAGCAGCCCTTTGGGACAGAAGTACAATGAGCAGTTCTTC
clone size: .; V gene: TRBV2; D gene: TRBD1; J gene: TRBJ1-5; CDR3 protein: CASRKTGMNQPQHF; CDR3 DNA: TGTGCCAGCAGGAAGACAGGGATGAATCAGCCCCAGCATTTT
clone size: .; V gene: TRBV4-1; D gene: .; J gene: TRBJ2-5; CDR3 protein: CASSQVQGETQYF; CDR3 DNA: TGCGCCAGCAGCCAGGTCCAGGGGGAGACCCAGTACTTC
clone size: .; V gene: TRBV5-1; D gene: TRBD2; J gene: TRBJ2-1; CDR3 protein: CASSFSGGAFNEQFF; CDR3 DNA: TGCGCCAGCAGCTTTAGCGGGGGGGCCTTCAATGAGCAGTTCTTC
clone size: .; V gene: TRBV7-9; D gene: TRBD1; J gene: TRBJ2-5; CDR3 protein: CASSHRQGARETQYF; CDR3 DNA: TGTGCCAGCAGCCATAGACAGGGGGCCCGAGAGACCCAGTACTTC
clone size: .; V gene: TRBV6-1; D gene: TRBD2; J gene: TRBJ2-5; CDR3 protein: CASSQAGGLTETQYF; CDR3 DNA: TGTGCCAGCAGTCAAGCGGGGGGACTTACAGAGACCCAGTACTTC
clone size: .; V gene: TRBV7-9; D gene: TRBD1; J gene: TRBJ1-2; CDR3 protein: CASSLTGAGYTF; CDR3 DNA: TGTGCCAGCAGCCTGACAGGGGCAGGCTACACCTTC
clone size: .; V gene: TRBV6-5; D gene: TRBD1; J gene: TRBJ1-1; CDR3 protein: CASSHDRGTFF; CDR3 DNA: TGTGCCAGCAGCCACGACAGGGGAACTTTCTTT
clone size: many; V gene: TRBV19; D gene: TRBD2; J gene: TRBJ2-1; CDR3 protein: CASSMTSDWGEQFF; CDR3 DNA: TGTGCCAGTAGTATGACTAGCGACTGGGGTGAGCAGTTCTTC
clone size: .; V gene: TRBV19; D gene: .; J gene: TRBJ2-3; CDR3 protein: CASKDRGSSTDTQYF; CDR3 DNA: TGTGCCTCCAAAGATAGGGGATCTAGCACAGATACGCAGTATTTT
clone size: .; V gene: TRBV11-3; D gene: .; J gene: TRBJ1-6; CDR3 protein: CASAKGSYNSPLHF; CDR3 DNA: TGTGCCAGCGCCAAGGGGTCCTATAATTCACCCCTCCACTTT
clone size: once; V gene: TRBV5-1; D gene: .; J gene: TRBJ2-2; CDR3 protein: CASSLVEGRDGTGELFF; CDR3 DNA: TGCGCCAGCAGCTTGGTGGAGGGTCGGGACGGCACCGGGGAGCTGTTTTTT
clone size: .; V gene: TRBV7-9; D gene: TRBD1; J gene: TRBJ2-2; CDR3 protein: CASRAYPWTGENTGELFF; CDR3 DNA: TGTGCCAGCAGAGCCTATCCCTGGACAGGGGAGAACACCGGGGAGCTGTTTTTT
clone size: .; V gene: TRBV15; D gene: .; J gene: TRBJ2-1; CDR3 protein: CATSDNYNEQFF; CDR3 DNA: TGTGCCACCAGCGACAACTACAATGAGCAGTTCTTC